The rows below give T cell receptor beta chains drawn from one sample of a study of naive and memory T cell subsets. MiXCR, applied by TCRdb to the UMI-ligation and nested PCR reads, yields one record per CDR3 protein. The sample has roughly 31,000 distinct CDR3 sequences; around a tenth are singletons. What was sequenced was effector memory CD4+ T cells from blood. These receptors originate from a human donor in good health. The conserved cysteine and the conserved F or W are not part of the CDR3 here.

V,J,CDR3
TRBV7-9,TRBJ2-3,ASSLRGRATDTQY
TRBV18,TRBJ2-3,ASSPGLRTIRLTDTQY
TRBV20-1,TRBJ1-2,SATTPTGNYGYT
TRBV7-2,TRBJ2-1,ASSLAQGTSGRAGQF
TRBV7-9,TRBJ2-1,ATGTSGTYNEQF
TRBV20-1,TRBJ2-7,SADDMDGQAVYEQY
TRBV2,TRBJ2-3,ASTGTPRGDTQY
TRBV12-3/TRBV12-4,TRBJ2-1,ASSPTFRGGENEQF
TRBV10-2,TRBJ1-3,ASSESWTPLTGSGNTIY
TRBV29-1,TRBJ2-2,SGLAGGNTGELF